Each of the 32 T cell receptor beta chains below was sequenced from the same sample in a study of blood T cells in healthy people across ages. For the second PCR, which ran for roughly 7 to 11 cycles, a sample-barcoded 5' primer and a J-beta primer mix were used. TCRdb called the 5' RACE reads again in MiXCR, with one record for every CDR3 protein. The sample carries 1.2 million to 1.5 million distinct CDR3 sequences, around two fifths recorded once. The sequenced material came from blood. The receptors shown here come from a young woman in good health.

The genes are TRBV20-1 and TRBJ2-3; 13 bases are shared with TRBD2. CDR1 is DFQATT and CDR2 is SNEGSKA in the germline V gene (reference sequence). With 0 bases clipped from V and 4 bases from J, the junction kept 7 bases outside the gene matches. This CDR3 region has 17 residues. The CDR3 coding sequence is TGCAGTGCTAGAGATCTCGGACTAGCGGGAGTGTCAGATACGCAGTATTTT. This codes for CSARDLGLAGVSDTQYF.

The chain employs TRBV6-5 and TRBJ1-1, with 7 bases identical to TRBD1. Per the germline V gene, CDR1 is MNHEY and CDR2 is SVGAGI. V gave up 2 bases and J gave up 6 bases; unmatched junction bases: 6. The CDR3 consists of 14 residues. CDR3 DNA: TGTGCCAGCAGTTACGTGGGGACAGACGCTGAAGCTTTCTTT. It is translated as CASSYVGTDAEAFF.

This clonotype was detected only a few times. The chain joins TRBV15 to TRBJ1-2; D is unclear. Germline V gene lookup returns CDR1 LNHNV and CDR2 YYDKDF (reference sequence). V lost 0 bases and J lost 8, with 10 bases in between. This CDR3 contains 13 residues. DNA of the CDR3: TGTGCCACCAGCAGAGAGGTACCTCGGGGCTACACCTTC. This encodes CATSREVPRGYTF. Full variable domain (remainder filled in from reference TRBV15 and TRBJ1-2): DAMVIQNPRYQVTQFGKPVTLSCSQTLNHNVMYWYQQKSSQAPKLLFHYYDKDFNNEADTPDNFQSRRPNTSFCFLDIRSPGLGDTAMYLCATSREVPRGYTFGSGTRLTVV.

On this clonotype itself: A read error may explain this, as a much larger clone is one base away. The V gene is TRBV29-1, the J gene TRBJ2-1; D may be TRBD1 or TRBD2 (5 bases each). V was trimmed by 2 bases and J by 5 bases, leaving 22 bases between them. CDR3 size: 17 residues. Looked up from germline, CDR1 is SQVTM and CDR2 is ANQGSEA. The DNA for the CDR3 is TGCAGCGTTGAACTAGTGGGGCAGAGGGCACGGGACAATGAGCAGTTCTTC. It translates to CSVELVGQRARDNEQFF.

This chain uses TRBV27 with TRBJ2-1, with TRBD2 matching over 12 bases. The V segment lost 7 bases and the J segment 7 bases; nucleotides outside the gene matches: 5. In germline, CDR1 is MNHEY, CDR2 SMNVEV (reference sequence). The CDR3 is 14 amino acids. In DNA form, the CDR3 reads TGTGCCAGCATAGGACTAGCGGGAAGTAATGAGCAGTTCTTC. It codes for CASIGLAGSNEQFF.

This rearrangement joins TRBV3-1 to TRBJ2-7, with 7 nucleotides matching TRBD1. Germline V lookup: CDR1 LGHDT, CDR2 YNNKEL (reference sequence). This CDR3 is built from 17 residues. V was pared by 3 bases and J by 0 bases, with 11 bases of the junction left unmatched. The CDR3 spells CASSHLMDRQLSYEQYF. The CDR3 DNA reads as TGTGCCAGCAGCCATCTTATGGACAGGCAACTCTCCTACGAGCAGTACTTC.

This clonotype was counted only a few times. The CDR3 DNA sequence: TGTGCCAGCAGTTACTCAACAGGGTCCCCCTACAATGAGCAGTTCTTC. This gives the protein CASSYSTGSPYNEQFF. The chain employs TRBV6-5 and TRBJ2-1; D perhaps matches TRBD1 (6 bases). Germline CDR1 MNHEY, CDR2 SVGAGI. Trimming pared 0 bases from V and 2 bases from J, leaving 11 bases between. This CDR3 contains 16 residues.

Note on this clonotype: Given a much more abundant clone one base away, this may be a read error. The CDR3, as DNA: TGCAGCGTTGAAGACGGATTCTCCTACAATGAGCAGGTCTTC. Its translation is CSVEDGFSYNEQVF. The chain couples TRBV29-1 to TRBJ2-1; no clear D. Germline CDR1 reads SQVTM; CDR2 reads ANQGSEA. The CDR3 covers 14 residues.

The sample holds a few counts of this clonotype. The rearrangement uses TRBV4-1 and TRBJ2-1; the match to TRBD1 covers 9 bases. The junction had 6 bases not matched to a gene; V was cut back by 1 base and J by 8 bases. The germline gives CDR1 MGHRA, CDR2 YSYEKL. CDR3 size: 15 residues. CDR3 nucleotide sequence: TGCGCCAGCAGCCAAGTGGGACAGGGCGAGGATGAGCAGTTCTTC. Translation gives CASSQVGQGEDEQFF.

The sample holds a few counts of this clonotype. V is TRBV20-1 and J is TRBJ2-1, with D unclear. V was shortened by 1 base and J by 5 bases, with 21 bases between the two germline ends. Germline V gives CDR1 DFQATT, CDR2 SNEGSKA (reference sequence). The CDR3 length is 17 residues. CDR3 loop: CSARGEGFTISHNEQFF. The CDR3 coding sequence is TGCAGTGCTAGAGGGGAAGGATTCACAATTTCGCACAATGAGCAGTTCTTC.

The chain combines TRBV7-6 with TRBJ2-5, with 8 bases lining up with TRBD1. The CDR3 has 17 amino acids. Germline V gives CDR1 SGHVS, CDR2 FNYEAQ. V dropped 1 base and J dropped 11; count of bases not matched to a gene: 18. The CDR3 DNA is TGTGCCAGCAGCTTAGGGGGACAGGAGCCAGTGTACAATGAGCAGTACTTC. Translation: CASSLGGQEPVYNEQYF.

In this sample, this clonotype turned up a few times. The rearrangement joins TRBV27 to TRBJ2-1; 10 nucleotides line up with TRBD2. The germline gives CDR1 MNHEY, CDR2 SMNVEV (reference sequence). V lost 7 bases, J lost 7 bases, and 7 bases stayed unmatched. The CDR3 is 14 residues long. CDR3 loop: CASTLAGASNEQFF. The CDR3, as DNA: TGTGCCAGCACTCTAGCGGGAGCGTCGAATGAGCAGTTCTTC.

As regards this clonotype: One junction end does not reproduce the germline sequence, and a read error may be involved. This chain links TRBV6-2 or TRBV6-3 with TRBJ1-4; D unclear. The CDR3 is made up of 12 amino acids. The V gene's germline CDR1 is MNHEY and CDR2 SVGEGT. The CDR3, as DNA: TGTACCAGTTGGGATCCGGGGGAAAAACTGTTTTTT. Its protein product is CTSWDPGEKLFF.

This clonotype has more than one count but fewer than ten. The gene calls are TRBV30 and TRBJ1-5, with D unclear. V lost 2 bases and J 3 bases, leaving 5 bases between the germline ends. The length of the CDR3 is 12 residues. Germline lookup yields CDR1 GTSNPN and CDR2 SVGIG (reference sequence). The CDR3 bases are TGTGCCTGGAGTAGGGACAATCAGCCCCAGCATTTT. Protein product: CAWSRDNQPQHF.

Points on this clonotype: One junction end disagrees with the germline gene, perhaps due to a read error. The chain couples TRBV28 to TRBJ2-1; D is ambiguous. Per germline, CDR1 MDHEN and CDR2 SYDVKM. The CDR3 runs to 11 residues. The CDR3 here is CASMGYNEQLF. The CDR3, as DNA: TGTGCCAGCATGGGGTACAATGAGCAGTTATTC.

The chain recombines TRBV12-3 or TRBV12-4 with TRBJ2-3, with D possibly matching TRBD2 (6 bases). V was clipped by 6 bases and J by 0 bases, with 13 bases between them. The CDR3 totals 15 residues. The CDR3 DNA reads TGTGCCAGCAGCTGGGACGGGACTAGCACAGATACGCAGTATTTT. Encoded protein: CASSWDGTSTDTQYF.

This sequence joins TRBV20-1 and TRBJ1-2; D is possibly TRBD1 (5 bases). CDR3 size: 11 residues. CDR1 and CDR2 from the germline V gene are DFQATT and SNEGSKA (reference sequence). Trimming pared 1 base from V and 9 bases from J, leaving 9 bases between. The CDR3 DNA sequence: TGCAGTGCTAGAGCCAGGGAGCGCTACACCTTC. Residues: CSARARERYTF.

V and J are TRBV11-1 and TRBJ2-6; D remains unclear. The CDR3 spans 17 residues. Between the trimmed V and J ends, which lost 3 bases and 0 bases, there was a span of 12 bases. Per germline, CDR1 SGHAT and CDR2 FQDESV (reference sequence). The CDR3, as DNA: TGTGCCAGCAGCTTCCCATTCCTTCCCTCTGGGGCCAACGTCCTGACTTTC. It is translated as CASSFPFLPSGANVLTF.

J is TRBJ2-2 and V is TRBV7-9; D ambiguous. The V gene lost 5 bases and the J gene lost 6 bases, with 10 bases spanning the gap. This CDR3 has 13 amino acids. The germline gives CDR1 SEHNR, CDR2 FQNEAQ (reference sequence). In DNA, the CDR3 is TGTGCCAGCAGCCTCCTGGACCCCGGGGAGCTGTTTTTT. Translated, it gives CASSLLDPGELFF.

The CDR3 coding sequence is TGCGCCAGCAGCCAAAAGGTTAGCTCGGGGGGCTACGAGCAGTACTTC. It specifies CASSQKVSSGGYEQYF. This chain uses TRBV4-1 with TRBJ2-7; TRBD2 aligns across 7 bases. The CDR3 runs 16 residues. V shed 2 bases, J shed 3 bases, and the junction held 10 bases outside the gene matches. Germline V gives CDR1 MGHRA, CDR2 YSYEKL.

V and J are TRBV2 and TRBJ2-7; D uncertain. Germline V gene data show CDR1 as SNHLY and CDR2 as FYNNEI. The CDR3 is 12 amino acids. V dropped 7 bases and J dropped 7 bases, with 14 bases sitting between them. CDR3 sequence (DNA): TGTGCCAGCATAGTGTTCGGCTCTGAGCAGTACTTC. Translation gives CASIVFGSEQYF.

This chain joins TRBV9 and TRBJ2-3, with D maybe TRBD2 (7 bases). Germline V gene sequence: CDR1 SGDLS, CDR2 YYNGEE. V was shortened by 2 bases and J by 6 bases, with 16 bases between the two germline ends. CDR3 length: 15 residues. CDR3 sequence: CASSVLSRGADTQYF. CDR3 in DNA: TGTGCCAGCAGCGTCCTATCCCGGGGGGCGGATACGCAGTATTTT.

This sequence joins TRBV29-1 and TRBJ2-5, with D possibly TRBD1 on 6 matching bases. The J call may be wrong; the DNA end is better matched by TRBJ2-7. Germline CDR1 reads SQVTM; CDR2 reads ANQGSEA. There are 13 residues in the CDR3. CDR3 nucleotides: TGCAGCGTTGAAACGAGGGGGACCAACGAGCAGTACTTC. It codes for CSVETRGTNEQYF.

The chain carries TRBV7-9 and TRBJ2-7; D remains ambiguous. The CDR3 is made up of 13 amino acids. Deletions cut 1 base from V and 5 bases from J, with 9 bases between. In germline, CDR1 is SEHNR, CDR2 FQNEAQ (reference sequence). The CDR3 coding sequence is TGTGCCAGCAGCTTAGAGGGAATGAACGAGCAGTACTTC. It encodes CASSLEGMNEQYF. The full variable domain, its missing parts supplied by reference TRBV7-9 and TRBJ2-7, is DTGVSQNPRHKITKRGQNVTFRCDPISEHNRLYWYRQTLGQGPEFLTYFQNEAQLEKSRLLSDRFSAERPKGSFSTLEIQRTEQGDSAMYLCASSLEGMNEQYFGPGTRLTVT.

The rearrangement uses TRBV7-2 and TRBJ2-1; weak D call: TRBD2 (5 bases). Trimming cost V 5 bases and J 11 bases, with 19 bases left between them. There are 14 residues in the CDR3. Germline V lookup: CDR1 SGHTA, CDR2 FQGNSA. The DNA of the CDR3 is TGTGCCAGCAGCCTCACGGGGTCGGGGAATAAGCAGTTCTTC. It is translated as CASSLTGSGNKQFF.

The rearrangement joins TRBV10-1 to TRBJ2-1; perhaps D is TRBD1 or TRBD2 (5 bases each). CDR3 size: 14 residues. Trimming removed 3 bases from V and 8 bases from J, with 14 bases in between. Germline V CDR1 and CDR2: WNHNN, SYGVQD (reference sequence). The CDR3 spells CASSDIRRGDEQFF. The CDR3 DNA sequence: TGCGCCAGCAGTGACATTCGGAGAGGGGATGAGCAGTTCTTC.

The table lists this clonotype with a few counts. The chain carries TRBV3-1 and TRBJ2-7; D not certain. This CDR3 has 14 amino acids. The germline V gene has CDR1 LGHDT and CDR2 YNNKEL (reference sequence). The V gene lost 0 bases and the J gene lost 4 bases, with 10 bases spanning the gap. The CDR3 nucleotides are TGTGCCAGCAGCCAAGATGATTGGGGATACGAGCAGTACTTC. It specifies CASSQDDWGYEQYF.

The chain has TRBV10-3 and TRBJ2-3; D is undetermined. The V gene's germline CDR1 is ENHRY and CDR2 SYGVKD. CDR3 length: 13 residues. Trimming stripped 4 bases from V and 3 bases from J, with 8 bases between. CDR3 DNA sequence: TGTGCCATCAGTGGCCCCAATACAGATACGCAGTATTTT. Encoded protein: CAISGPNTDTQYF.

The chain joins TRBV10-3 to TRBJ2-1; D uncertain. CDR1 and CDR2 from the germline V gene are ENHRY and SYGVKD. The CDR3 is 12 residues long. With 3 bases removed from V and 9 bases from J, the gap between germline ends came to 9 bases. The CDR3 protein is CAISEGSGEQFF. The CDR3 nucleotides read TGTGCCATCAGTGAAGGGTCCGGTGAGCAGTTCTTC.

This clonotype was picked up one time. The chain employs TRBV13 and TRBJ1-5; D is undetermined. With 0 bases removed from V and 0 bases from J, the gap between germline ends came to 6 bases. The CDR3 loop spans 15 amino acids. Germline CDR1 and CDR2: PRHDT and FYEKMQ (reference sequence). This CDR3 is CASSLGPSSNQPQHF. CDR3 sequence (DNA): TGTGCCAGCAGCTTAGGCCCCAGTAGCAATCAGCCCCAGCATTTT.

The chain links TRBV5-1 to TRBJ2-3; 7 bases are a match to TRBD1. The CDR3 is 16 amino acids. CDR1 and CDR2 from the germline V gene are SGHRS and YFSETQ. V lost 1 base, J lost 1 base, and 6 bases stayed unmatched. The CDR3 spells CASSLPGGSGTDTQYF. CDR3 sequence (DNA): TGCGCCAGCAGCTTGCCAGGGGGTTCGGGCACAGATACGCAGTATTTT.

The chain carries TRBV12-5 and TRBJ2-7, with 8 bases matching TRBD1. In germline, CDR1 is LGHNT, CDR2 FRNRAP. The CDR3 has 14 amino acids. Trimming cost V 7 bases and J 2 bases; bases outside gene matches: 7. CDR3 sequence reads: CASALGQGTYEQYF. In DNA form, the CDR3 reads TGTGCTAGTGCCCTCGGACAGGGAACCTACGAGCAGTACTTC.